Reported below is one T cell receptor (beta chain). Its antigen is not identified. This record comes from a study of a mutant IDH1 vaccine in newly diagnosed glioma. Study overall: Treated patients comprised approximately 62% males and around 40% females, mean age approximately 42 years. Earlier care involved radiotherapy, temozolomide, or both, and the majority received both. Notes on the study in general: Any relationship between pseudoprogression and changes in top peripheral T cell clonotypes seemed absent.

The time point denotes: baseline, week 1 (first vaccination visit). Treatment: pre-vaccination baseline after standard-of-care therapy. Some clones are missing from TCRdb's copy, which holds only in-frame ones; the method was immunoSEQ multiplex PCR. The sample lists about 38,000 clones; approximately 78% were seen once. V was pared by 4 bases and J by 8 bases, with 14 bases between. Germline values: CDR1 WNHNN, CDR2 SYGVQD (reference sequence). There are 13 residues in the CDR3. This specimen consisted of PBMCs, obtained from a glioma patient treated with radiotherapy, temozolomide or both. This sequence originates from a man aged 40-50 years with glioma. Some clones in this sample may be carry-over from other donors' samples. V and J are TRBV10-1 and TRBJ1-2; the D is unclear. CDR3 in amino acids: CASSVAPGRGYTF. The CDR3 DNA sequence: TGCGCCAGCAGTGTGGCCCCGGGTAGAGGCTACACCTTC.